Below, one T cell receptor (beta chain) is given with its context. From the 5' RACE reads, TCRdb called clonotypes with MiXCR, one entry per CDR3 protein. Among roughly 450,000 distinct CDR3 sequences listed, around a sixth were seen once. This sample is part of a study of T-cell memory formation after mild COVID-19. Study summary: TCR clusters showed largely donor specificity.

V gave up 3 bases and J gave up 1 base, with 14 bases separating them. This CDR3 is 16 amino acids long. Germline CDR1 reads MNHEY; CDR2 reads SVGEGT. Sequencing was done on a sample of PBMCs or a T cell subset sorted from them (not recorded which). This TCR was recovered from an adult woman who had mild COVID-19 (a few samples of this study predate the infection). Cell type and time point are not known. The chain is built from TRBV6-2 or TRBV6-3 and TRBJ2-3; possible D gene TRBD1, 5 bases. The CDR3 sequence: CASSYPSSRGTDTQYF. CDR3 bases: TGTGCCAGCAGTTATCCCAGCAGCAGGGGCACAGATACGCAGTATTTT.